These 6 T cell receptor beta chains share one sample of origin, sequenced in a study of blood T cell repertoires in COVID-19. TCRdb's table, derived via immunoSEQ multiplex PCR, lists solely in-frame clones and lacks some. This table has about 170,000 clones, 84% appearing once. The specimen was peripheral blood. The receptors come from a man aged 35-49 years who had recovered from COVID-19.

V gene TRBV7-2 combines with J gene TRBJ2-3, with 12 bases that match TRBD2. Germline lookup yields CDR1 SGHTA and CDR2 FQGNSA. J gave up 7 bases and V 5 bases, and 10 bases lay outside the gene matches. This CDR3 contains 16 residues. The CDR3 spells CASSLRPSGGANTQYF. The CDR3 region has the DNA TGTGCCAGCAGCCTGAGGCCTAGCGGGGGGGCGAATACGCAGTATTTT.

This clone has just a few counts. The CDR3 DNA follows: TGTGCCAGCAGCCAAGATCCTTCGGGAGCGTCCTACAATGAGCAGTTCTTC. Protein sequence: CASSQDPSGASYNEQFF. This chain joins TRBV4-2 and TRBJ2-1, with D maybe TRBD2 (6 bases). The length of the CDR3 is 17 residues. Germline-derived CDR1 and CDR2 are LGHNA and YNFKEQ. With 0 bases removed from V and 1 base from J, the gap between germline ends came to 13 bases.

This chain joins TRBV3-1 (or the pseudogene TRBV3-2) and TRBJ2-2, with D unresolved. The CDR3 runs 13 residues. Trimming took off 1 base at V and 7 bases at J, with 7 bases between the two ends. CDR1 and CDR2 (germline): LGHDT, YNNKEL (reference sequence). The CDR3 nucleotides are TGTGCCAGCAGCCAAGGAGGAATCGGGGAGCTGTTTTTT. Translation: CASSQGGIGELFF.

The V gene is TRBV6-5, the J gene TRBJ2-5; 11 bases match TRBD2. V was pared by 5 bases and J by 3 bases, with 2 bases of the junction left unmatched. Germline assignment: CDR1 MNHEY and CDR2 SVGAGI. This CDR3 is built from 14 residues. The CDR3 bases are TGTGCCAGCAGTCGACTAGCGGGGAAAGAGACCCAGTACTTC. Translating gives CASSRLAGKETQYF.

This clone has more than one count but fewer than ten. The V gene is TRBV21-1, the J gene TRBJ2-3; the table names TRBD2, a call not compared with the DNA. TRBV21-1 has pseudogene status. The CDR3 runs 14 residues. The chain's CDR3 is CASSKSPCTDTQYF. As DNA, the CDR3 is TGTGCCAGCAGCAAAAGCCCCTGCACAGATACGCAGTATTTT.

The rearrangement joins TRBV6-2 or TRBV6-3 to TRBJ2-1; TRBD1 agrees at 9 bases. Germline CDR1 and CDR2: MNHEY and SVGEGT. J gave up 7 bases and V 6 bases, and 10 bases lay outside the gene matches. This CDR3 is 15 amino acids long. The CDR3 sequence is CASSPAGQGLNEQFF. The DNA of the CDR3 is TGTGCCAGCAGCCCTGCGGGACAGGGACTAAATGAGCAGTTCTTC.